These 19 T cell receptor beta chains share one sample of origin, sequenced in a study of patients and donors after allogeneic stem cell transplantation. TCRdb passed the RT-PCR reads through MiXCR, listing each CDR3 protein once. The sample lists 920,000 or so distinct CDR3 sequences, 15% to 20% occurring once. Sequencing was performed on blood, either unsorted or a sorted T cell fraction (not recorded which). These receptor sequences come from a human donor who was either an allogeneic HSCT recipient or a stem cell or donor lymphocyte infusion donor (not recorded which). It is not recorded whose cells these are; they may come from a transplant donor.

V is TRBV6-1 and J is TRBJ2-5; D ambiguous. The CDR3 spans 15 residues. The V end was cut by 6 bases, the J end by 7 bases, with 21 bases between. The germline CDR1 and CDR2 sequences are MNHNS and SASEGT. The CDR3 DNA reads as TGTGCCAGCAGCCTACGACCCTACGCCCCACGGACCCAGTACTTC. It encodes CASSLRPYAPRTQYF.

The V call is TRBV27, the J call TRBJ2-1, with 14 bases identical to TRBD2. Germline trimming cut 4 bases from V and 3 bases from J; bases unmatched to any gene: 17. Germline V gene sequence: CDR1 MNHEY, CDR2 SMNVEV (reference sequence). The CDR3 has 21 amino acids. CDR3 protein: CASSSPGLAGGRPMSYNEQFF. CDR3 sequence (DNA): TGTGCCAGCAGTTCACCCGGACTAGCGGGGGGTCGCCCGATGAGCTACAATGAGCAGTTCTTC.

V usage is TRBV19 and J usage is TRBJ1-6; D uncertain. V gave up 4 bases and J gave up 9 bases, with 7 bases separating them. Germline-derived CDR1 and CDR2 are LNHDA and SQIVND (reference sequence). The CDR3 sequence is 12 residues long. The CDR3 DNA reads TGTGCCAGTAGTACGCCGGGTTCACCCCTCCACTTT. Protein sequence: CASSTPGSPLHF.

The chain combines TRBV25-1 with TRBJ2-7; 7 positions agree with TRBD1. The ends lost 3 bases at V and 5 bases at J; junction bases unmatched: 7. This CDR3 has 14 residues. Germline lookup yields CDR1 MGHDK and CDR2 SYGVNS. Here the CDR3 reads CASSERQGLHEQYF. CDR3 DNA sequence: TGTGCCAGCAGTGAGAGACAGGGTCTACACGAGCAGTACTTC.

This clonotype occurred a few times. The chain employs TRBV4-2 and TRBJ2-5; D remains ambiguous. Deletions cut 0 bases from V and 0 bases from J, with 2 bases between. The CDR3 is made up of 13 amino acids. The germline CDR1 and CDR2 sequences are LGHNA and YNFKEQ. In DNA, the CDR3 is TGTGCCAGCAGCCAAGAAGACCAAGAGACCCAGTACTTC. Translated, it gives CASSQEDQETQYF.

This clonotype has only a few counts. The V gene is TRBV30, the J gene TRBJ1-2; D is unresolved. Looked up from germline, CDR1 is GTSNPN and CDR2 is SVGIG (reference sequence). The CDR3 loop spans 12 amino acids. The V and J ends lost 1 base and 7 bases respectively, with 10 bases between them. CDR3 DNA sequence: TGTGCCTGGAGTGACGGCTTGGGTGGCTACACCTTC. Amino acid sequence: CAWSDGLGGYTF.

This clonotype was observed many times. The chain uses TRBV12-3 or TRBV12-4 and TRBJ2-7; perhaps TRBD1 as D (5 bases). V gave up 6 bases and J gave up 2 bases, with 17 bases separating them. The CDR3 totals 15 residues. The CDR3 DNA follows: TGTGCCAGCAGACAAACAGGAGAAAAAACCTACGAGCAGTACTTC. Residues: CASRQTGEKTYEQYF.

The chain employs TRBV7-2 and TRBJ2-7, with D possibly matching TRBD1 (5 bases). Germline lookup yields CDR1 SGHTA and CDR2 FQGNSA. This CDR3 has 15 amino acids. V lost 1 base and J lost 0, with 10 bases in between. CDR3 region: CASSLGRAISYEQYF. The CDR3 nucleotides read TGTGCCAGCAGCTTAGGCAGGGCAATCTCCTACGAGCAGTACTTC.

This clonotype occurred once. V usage is TRBV6-1 and J usage is TRBJ1-2, with D hard to call. Germline CDR1 and CDR2: MNHNS and SASEGT. Trimming stripped 8 bases from V and 0 bases from J, with 13 bases between. CDR3 size: 14 residues. The CDR3 loop reads CASAGPGANYGYTF. Written as DNA, the CDR3 is TGTGCCAGCGCTGGGCCAGGTGCTAACTATGGCTACACCTTC.

This clonotype was seen ten or more times. V usage is TRBV12-3 or TRBV12-4 and J usage is TRBJ1-4, with D possibly being TRBD1 (5 bases). V was shortened by 5 bases and J by 6 bases, with 16 bases between the two germline ends. The CDR3 has 15 amino acids. The CDR3 DNA follows: TGTGCCAGCAGTCTCCTCGGCAGGGTAGATGAAAAACTGTTTTTT. As protein: CASSLLGRVDEKLFF.

The CDR3: CAGQGAGDTQYF. The CDR3 bases are TGTGCCGGGCAGGGGGCAGGAGATACGCAGTATTTT. V and J are TRBV7-2 and TRBJ2-3; TRBD1 matches 8 bases. V was pared by 11 bases and J by 5 bases, with 6 bases of the junction left unmatched. CDR3 length: 12 amino acids. CDR1 and CDR2 from the germline V gene are SGHTA and FQGNSA. The full variable domain, completed using reference TRBV7-2 and TRBJ2-3, is GAGVSQSPSNKVTEKGKDVELRCDPISGHTALYWYRQSLGQGLEFLIYFQGNSAPDKSGLPSDRFSAERTGGSVSTLTIQRTQQEDSAVYLCAGQGAGDTQYFGPGTRLTVL.

This chain uses TRBV20-1 with TRBJ1-1; maybe TRBD1 (5 bases). The V gene's germline CDR1 is DFQATT and CDR2 SNEGSKA (reference sequence). The V end lost 6 bases, the J end lost 5 bases, and 16 bases lay between the germline ends. The length of the CDR3 is 13 residues. CDR3 coding DNA: TGCAGTGCGAACGACTGGGGGGGGACTGAAGCTTTCTTT. Translation gives CSANDWGGTEAFF.

This clonotype was picked up a small number of times. The genes are TRBV6-1 and TRBJ1-5; 9 bases fit TRBD1. The germline V gene encodes CDR1 MNHNS and CDR2 SASEGT. Trimming cost V 6 bases and J 7 bases; bases outside gene matches: 16. The CDR3 spans 17 residues. CDR3 bases: TGTGCCAGCAGCCCCGCCGGGACAGGGAAAAGAGAGCAGCCCCAGCATTTT. This sequence encodes CASSPAGTGKREQPQHF.

The V gene is TRBV4-1, the J gene TRBJ2-7; D may be TRBD1 (5 bases). The CDR3 contains 14 residues. The V gene lost 2 bases and the J gene lost 2 bases, with 10 bases spanning the gap. The germline V gene encodes CDR1 MGHRA and CDR2 YSYEKL. The CDR3 DNA reads as TGCGCCAGCAGCCAAAGGGGCCCCCCCTACGAGCAGTACTTC. Translation gives CASSQRGPPYEQYF.

The V call is TRBV27, the J call TRBJ2-3, with 10 bases identical to TRBD2. Trimming cost V 3 bases and J 0 bases; bases outside gene matches: 12. The germline V gene encodes CDR1 MNHEY and CDR2 SMNVEV (reference sequence). The CDR3 sequence is 19 residues long. In DNA, the CDR3 is TGTGCCAGCAGTTTTCGTATAATAGCGGGAGGAGGGAGCACAGATACGCAGTATTTT. Protein product: CASSFRIIAGGGSTDTQYF.

This clonotype was found a few times. The J gene is TRBJ2-2, the V gene TRBV27; D not resolved. Between the trimmed V and J ends, which lost 2 bases and 1 base, there was a span of 17 bases. Germline CDR1 and CDR2: MNHEY and SMNVEV (reference sequence). The CDR3 has 18 residues. CDR3 coding DNA: TGTGCCAGCAGTTTAAGGGCACTCACCTCCCTGAACACCGGGGAGCTGTTTTTT. It yields the protein CASSLRALTSLNTGELFF.

The CDR3 bases are TGCAGTGCTAGAGCACCGGGCCCAGGGTGGGGTACGCAGTATTTT. This sequence encodes CSARAPGPGWGTQYF. This chain uses TRBV20-1 with TRBJ2-3; tentative D call: TRBD1 (5 bases). The germline V gene encodes CDR1 DFQATT and CDR2 SNEGSKA (reference sequence). The CDR3 sequence is 15 residues long. With 1 base removed from V and 8 bases from J, the gap between germline ends came to 19 bases.

The chain joins TRBV20-1 to TRBJ2-7, with a tentative D call TRBD1 (5 bases). This CDR3 has 13 residues. V dropped 0 bases and J dropped 4 bases, with 10 bases sitting between them. Germline CDR1 DFQATT, CDR2 SNEGSKA (reference sequence). CDR3 nucleotide sequence: TGCAGTGCTAGAGACAGGGTTTGGTACGAGCAGTACTTC. Its translation: CSARDRVWYEQYF.

As DNA, the CDR3 is TGTGCCAGCAGTGGAGGGGGCGGGACCCAGTACTTC. Translation: CASSGGGGTQYF. The genes are TRBV27 and TRBJ2-5; possible D gene TRBD1, 7 bases. The CDR3 contains 12 residues. The V end lost 5 bases, the J end lost 7 bases, and 11 bases lay between the germline ends. The germline V gene has CDR1 MNHEY and CDR2 SMNVEV (reference sequence).